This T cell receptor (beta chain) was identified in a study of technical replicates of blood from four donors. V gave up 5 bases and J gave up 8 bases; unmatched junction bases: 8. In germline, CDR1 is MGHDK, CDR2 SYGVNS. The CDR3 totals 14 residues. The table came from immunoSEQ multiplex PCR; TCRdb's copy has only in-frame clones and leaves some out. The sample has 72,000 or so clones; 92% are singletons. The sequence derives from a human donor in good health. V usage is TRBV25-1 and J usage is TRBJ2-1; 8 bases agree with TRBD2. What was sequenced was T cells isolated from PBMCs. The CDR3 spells CASSRAGDLHEQFF. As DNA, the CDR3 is TGTGCCAGCAGTAGAGCGGGAGATCTCCATGAGCAGTTCTTC.